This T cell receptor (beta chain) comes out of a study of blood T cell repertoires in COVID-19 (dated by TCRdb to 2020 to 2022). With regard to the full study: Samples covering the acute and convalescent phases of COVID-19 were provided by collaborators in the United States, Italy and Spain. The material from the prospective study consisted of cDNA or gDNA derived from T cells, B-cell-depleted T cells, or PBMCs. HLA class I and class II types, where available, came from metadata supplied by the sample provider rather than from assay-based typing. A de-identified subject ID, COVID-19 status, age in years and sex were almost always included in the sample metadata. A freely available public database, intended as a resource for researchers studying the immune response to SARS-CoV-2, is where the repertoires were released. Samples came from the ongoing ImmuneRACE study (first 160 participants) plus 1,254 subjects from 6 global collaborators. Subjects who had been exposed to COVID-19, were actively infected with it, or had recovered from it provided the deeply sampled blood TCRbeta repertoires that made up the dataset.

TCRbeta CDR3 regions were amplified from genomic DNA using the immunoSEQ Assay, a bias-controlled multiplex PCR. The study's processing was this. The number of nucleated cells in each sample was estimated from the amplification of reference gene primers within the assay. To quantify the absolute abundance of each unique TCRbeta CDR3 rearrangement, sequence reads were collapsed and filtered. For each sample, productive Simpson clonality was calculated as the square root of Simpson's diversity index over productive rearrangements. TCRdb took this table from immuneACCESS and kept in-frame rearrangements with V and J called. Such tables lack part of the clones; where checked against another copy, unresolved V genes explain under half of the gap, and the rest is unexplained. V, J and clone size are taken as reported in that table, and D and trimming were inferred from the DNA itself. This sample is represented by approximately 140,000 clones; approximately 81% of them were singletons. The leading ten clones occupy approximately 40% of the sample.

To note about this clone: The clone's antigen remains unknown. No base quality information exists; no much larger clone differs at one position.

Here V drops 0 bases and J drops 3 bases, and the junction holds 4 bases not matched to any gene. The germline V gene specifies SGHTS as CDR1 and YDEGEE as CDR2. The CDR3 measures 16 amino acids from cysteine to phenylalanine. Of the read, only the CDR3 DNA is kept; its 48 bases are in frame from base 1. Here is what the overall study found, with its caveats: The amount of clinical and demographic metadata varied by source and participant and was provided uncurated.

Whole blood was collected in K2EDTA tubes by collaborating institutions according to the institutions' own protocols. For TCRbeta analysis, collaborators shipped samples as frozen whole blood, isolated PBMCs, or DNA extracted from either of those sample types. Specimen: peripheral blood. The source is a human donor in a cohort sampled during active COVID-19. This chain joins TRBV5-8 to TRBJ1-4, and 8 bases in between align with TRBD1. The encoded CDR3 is CASSLGRGRPNEKLFF. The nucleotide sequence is TGTGCCAGCAGCTTGGGCAGGGGGCGACCTAATGAAAAACTGTTTTTT.